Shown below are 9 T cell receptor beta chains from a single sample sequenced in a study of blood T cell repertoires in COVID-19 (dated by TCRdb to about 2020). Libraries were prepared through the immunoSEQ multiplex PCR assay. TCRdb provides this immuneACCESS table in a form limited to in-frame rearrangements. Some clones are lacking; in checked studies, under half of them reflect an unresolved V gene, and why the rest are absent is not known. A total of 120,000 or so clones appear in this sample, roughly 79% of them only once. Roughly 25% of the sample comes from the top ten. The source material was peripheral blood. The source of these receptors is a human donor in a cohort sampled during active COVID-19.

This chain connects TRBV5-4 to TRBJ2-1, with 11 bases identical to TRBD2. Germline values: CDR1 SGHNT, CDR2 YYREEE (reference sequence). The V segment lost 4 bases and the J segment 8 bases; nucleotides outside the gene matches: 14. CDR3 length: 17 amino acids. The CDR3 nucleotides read TGTGCCAGCAGCCCTTTCTTCACTAGCGGGGGAGTCGATGAGCAGTTCTTC. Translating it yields CASSPFFTSGGVDEQFF.

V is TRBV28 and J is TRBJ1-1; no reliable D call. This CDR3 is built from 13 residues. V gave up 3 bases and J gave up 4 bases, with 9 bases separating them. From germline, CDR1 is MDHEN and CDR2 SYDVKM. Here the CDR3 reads CASSFGRLTEAFF. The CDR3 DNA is TGTGCCAGCAGTTTTGGCAGGCTCACTGAAGCTTTCTTT.

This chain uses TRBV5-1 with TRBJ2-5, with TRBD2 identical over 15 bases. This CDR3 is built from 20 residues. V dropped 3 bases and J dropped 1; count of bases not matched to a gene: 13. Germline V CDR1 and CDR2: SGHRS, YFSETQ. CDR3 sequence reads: CASSWRTSGGAGSSQETQYF. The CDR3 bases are TGCGCCAGCAGCTGGCGGACTAGCGGGGGGGCCGGCTCATCCCAAGAGACCCAGTACTTC.

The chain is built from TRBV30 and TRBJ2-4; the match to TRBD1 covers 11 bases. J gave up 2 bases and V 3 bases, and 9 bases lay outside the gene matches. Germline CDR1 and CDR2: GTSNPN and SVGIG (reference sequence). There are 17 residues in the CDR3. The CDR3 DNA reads TGTGCCTGGAGACCCTGGGGGGACAGGGGGACCAAAAACATTCAGTACTTC. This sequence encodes CAWRPWGDRGTKNIQYF. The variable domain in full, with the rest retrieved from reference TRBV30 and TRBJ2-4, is SQTIHQWPATLVQPVGSPLSLECTVEGTSNPNLYWYRQAAGRGLQLLFYSVGIGQISSEVPQNLSASRPQDRQFILSSKKLLLSDSGFYLCAWRPWGDRGTKNIQYFGAGTRLSVL.

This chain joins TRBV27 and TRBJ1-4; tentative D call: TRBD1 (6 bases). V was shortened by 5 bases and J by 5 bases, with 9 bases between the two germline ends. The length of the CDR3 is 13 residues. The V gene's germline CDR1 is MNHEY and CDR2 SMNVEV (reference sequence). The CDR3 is CASSLDRNEKLFF. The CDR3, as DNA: TGTGCCAGCAGTCTAGACAGGAATGAAAAACTGTTTTTT. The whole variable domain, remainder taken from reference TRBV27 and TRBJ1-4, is EAQVTQNPRYLITVTGKKLTVTCSQNMNHEYMSWYRQDPGLGLRQIYYSMNVEVTDKGDVPEGYKVSRKEKRNFPLILESPSPNQTSLYFCASSLDRNEKLFFGSGTQLSVL.

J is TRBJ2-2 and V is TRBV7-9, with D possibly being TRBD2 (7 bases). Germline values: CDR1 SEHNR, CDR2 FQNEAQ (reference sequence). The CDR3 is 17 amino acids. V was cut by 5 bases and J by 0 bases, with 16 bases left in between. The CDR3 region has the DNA TGTGCCAGCAGCACTCCCGTGGGGGGGCCGAACACCGGGGAGCTGTTTTTT. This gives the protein CASSTPVGGPNTGELFF.

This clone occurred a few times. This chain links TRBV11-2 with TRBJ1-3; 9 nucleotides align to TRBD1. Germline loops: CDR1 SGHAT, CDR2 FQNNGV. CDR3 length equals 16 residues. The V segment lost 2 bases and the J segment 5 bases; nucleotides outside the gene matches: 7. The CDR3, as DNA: TGTGCCAGCAGCTTACCCAGGACAGGGGATAGAAACACCATATATTTT. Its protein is CASSLPRTGDRNTIYF.

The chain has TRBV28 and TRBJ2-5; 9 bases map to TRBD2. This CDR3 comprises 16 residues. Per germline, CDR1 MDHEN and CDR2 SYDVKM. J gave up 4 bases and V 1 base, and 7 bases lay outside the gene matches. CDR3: CASSLSVGGGAETQYF. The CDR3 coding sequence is TGTGCCAGCAGTTTATCAGTAGGCGGGGGGGCAGAGACCCAGTACTTC.

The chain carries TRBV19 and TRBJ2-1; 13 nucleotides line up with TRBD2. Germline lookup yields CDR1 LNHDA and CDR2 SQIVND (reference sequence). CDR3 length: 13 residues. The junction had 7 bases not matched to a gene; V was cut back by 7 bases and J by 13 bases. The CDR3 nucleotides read TGTGCCAGTAAACTAGCGGGAGGGCGGAGTCAGTTCTTC. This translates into CASKLAGGRSQFF. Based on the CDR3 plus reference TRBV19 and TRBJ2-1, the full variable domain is DGGITQSPKYLFRKEGQNVTLSCEQNLNHDAMYWYRQDPGQGLRLIYYSQIVNDFQKGDIAEGYSVSREKKESFPLTVTSAQKNPTAFYLCASKLAGGRSQFFGPGTRLTVL.